This T cell receptor (beta chain) was identified during a study of CD8 T cells in ankylosing spondylitis. Study conclusions and caveats: Clones linked to disease, bearing a CD8+ phenotype, were relatively rare in peripheral blood.

TCRdb called the 5' RACE reads again in MiXCR, with one record for every CDR3 protein. The sample lists a few hundred thousand distinct CDR3 sequences; 15% to 20% were seen once. On this clonotype: Its specificity is unknown.

Trimming pared 7 bases from V and 3 bases from J, leaving 10 bases between. The CDR3 sequence is 12 residues long. The germline V gene encodes CDR1 DFQATT and CDR2 SNEGSKA (reference sequence). V and J are TRBV20-1 and TRBJ2-1; D uncertain. The sample comprised blood, either unsorted or a sorted T cell fraction (not recorded which). The clonotype comes from a male donor with ankylosing spondylitis or in good health (not recorded which). The CDR3 spells CSGRRLYNEQFF. The CDR3 bases are TGCAGTGGTCGGAGACTCTACAATGAGCAGTTCTTC.